A single sample is the source of the 32 T cell receptor beta chains below, sequenced in a study of cytomegalovirus exposure and HLA in healthy donors. The repertoire was sequenced with immunoSEQ multiplex PCR; TCRdb's copy has only in-frame clones and lacks some. Among approximately 71,000 clones listed, around 93% were seen once. Input material: PBMCs. These receptors were obtained from a woman aged 18-30 years in good health and CMV-seronegative.

The chain joins TRBV6-5 to TRBJ2-5; 10 bases line up with TRBD2. This CDR3 contains 15 residues. Per the germline V gene, CDR1 is MNHEY and CDR2 is SVGAGI. V lost 8 bases, J lost 0 bases, and 6 bases stayed unmatched. The CDR3 DNA sequence: TGTGCCAGCGTAGAGCGGGAGGGGTACCAAGAGACCCAGTACTTC. Translation: CASVEREGYQETQYF.

This clone was counted a few times. The same CDR3 also results from other DNA sequences found in this sample. The V gene is TRBV6-1, the J gene TRBJ1-5; TRBD1 agrees at 8 bases. The V gene end was trimmed by 2 bases and the J gene end by 7 bases; junction bases not matched to a gene: 1. The CDR3 length is 13 residues. In germline, CDR1 is MNHNS, CDR2 SASEGT. Here the CDR3 DNA reads TGTGCCAGCAGTGAACAGGGGGCCCAGCCCCAGCATTTT. This sequence encodes CASSEQGAQPQHF.

This clone appeared a single time. The chain carries TRBV6-5 and TRBJ2-7; 8 positions agree with TRBD1. The CDR3 has 15 residues. J gave up 7 bases and V 0 bases, and 8 bases lay outside the gene matches. From germline, CDR1 is MNHEY and CDR2 SVGAGI. In DNA form, the CDR3 reads TGTGCCAGCAGTTACTCGAGGCAGGGGGCGTGGGAGCAGTACTTC. It is translated as CASSYSRQGAWEQYF.

V and J are TRBV4-1 and TRBJ1-2, with 7 bases matching TRBD1. The CDR3 length is 14 residues. Germline CDR1 and CDR2: MGHRA and YSYEKL. V shed 1 base and J 9 bases; nucleotides not matched to a gene: 8. The CDR3 nucleotides read TGCGCCAGCAGCCAAGTGACAGGGATCGGCCGCTACACCTTC. The encoded protein is CASSQVTGIGRYTF.

The V gene is TRBV18, the J gene TRBJ2-3; 11 bases align to TRBD2. The V and J ends lost 4 bases and 1 base, in that order; junction bases with no gene match: 1. The CDR3 sequence is 15 residues long. Germline values: CDR1 KGHSH, CDR2 LQKENI. CDR3: CASSLSGRGTDTQYF. CDR3 DNA: TGTGCCAGCTCACTTAGCGGGAGGGGCACAGATACGCAGTATTTT.

V usage is TRBV2 and J usage is TRBJ2-7; 8 bases are shared with TRBD2. In germline, CDR1 is SNHLY, CDR2 FYNNEI. The CDR3 has 15 residues. J was trimmed by 0 bases and V by 0 bases; bases with no gene match: 1. The DNA for the CDR3 is TGTGCCAGCAGTGAAGCAGCGGGGGCCTCCTACGAGCAGTACTTC. This encodes CASSEAAGASYEQYF.

This chain links TRBV21-1 with TRBJ1-1; TRBD1 is the table's D call, not checked against the DNA. TRBV21-1 corresponds to a pseudogene. The CDR3 loop spans 12 amino acids. The CDR3 nucleotides read TGTGCCAAGCAGGGGGGAAACACTGAAGCTTTCTTT. This codes for CAKQGGNTEAFF.

V and J are TRBV13 and TRBJ2-3; no clear D. This CDR3 contains 13 residues. Germline loops: CDR1 PRHDT, CDR2 FYEKMQ (reference sequence). Trimming took off 5 bases at V and 3 bases at J, with 9 bases between the two ends. CDR3 DNA: TGTGCCAGCAGCCCGTCCCAGACAGATACGCAGTATTTT. It yields the protein CASSPSQTDTQYF.

The gene calls are TRBV11-2 and TRBJ1-1; TRBD1 agrees at 9 bases. CDR1 and CDR2 (germline): SGHAT, FQNNGV. J was trimmed by 3 bases and V by 5 bases; bases with no gene match: 16. The CDR3 consists of 18 residues. CDR3 coding DNA: TGTGCCAGCAGCCGATCCGGGACAGGGAGCCCCACGGACACTGAAGCTTTCTTT. As protein: CASSRSGTGSPTDTEAFF.

This chain joins TRBV18 and TRBJ2-7; the D gene is possibly TRBD2 (6 bases). This CDR3 has 14 residues. Trimming stripped 3 bases from V and 0 bases from J, with 9 bases between. Germline V gives CDR1 KGHSH, CDR2 LQKENI. The CDR3 reads CASSPRESSYEQYF. The CDR3 bases are TGTGCCAGCTCACCGCGGGAAAGCTCCTACGAGCAGTACTTC.

The chain combines TRBV6-5 with TRBJ1-2, with D hard to call. V dropped 0 bases and J dropped 2 bases, with 10 bases sitting between them. Germline V lookup: CDR1 MNHEY, CDR2 SVGAGI. The CDR3 is made up of 15 amino acids. The CDR3 is CASSYSNSRNYGYTF. CDR3 DNA: TGTGCCAGCAGTTACTCGAACAGCAGGAACTATGGCTACACCTTC.

CDR3 sequence: CASRSSTGELFF. As DNA, the CDR3 is TGTGCCAGCAGGTCGAGCACCGGGGAGCTGTTTTTT. This chain joins TRBV7-9 and TRBJ2-2; D gene unclear. Germline CDR1 is SEHNR and CDR2 is FQNEAQ (reference sequence). V shed 6 bases and J shed 4 bases, with 6 bases lying between them. The CDR3 is 12 residues long.

The CDR3 DNA reads as TGTGCCAGCAGCCCACCAACGGACAGGGGCCAGACCCAGTACTTC. Protein: CASSPPTDRGQTQYF. This rearrangement joins TRBV7-9 to TRBJ2-5, with 9 bases matching TRBD1. The CDR3 sequence is 15 residues long. V trimming: 5 bases; J trimming: 6 bases; junction bases outside the gene matches: 10. Germline CDR1 reads SEHNR; CDR2 reads FQNEAQ (reference sequence). The entire variable domain, with the rest obtained from reference TRBV7-9 and TRBJ2-5, is as follows: DTGVSQNPRHKITKRGQNVTFRCDPISEHNRLYWYRQTLGQGPEFLTYFQNEAQLEKSRLLSDRFSAERPKGSFSTLEIQRTEQGDSAMYLCASSPPTDRGQTQYFGPGTRLLVL.

The rearrangement links TRBV10-3 to TRBJ2-3; 11 nucleotides align to TRBD2. The CDR3 has 19 residues. Germline-derived CDR1 and CDR2 are ENHRY and SYGVKD. The trim removed 2 bases at V and 6 bases at J, leaving 16 bases unmatched. The CDR3 DNA is TGTGCCATCAGTGAGGGGCTAGCGGGGGGCATGGGGTTCCCGGATACGCAGTATTTT. This gives the protein CAISEGLAGGMGFPDTQYF.

The chain uses TRBV28 and TRBJ2-7; D remains unclear. The CDR3 is 13 residues long. In germline, CDR1 is MDHEN, CDR2 SYDVKM. Deletions cut 3 bases from V and 4 bases from J, with 10 bases between. This chain's CDR3 is CASSLGSSYEQYF. CDR3 DNA sequence: TGTGCCAGCAGTTTGGGCAGTAGTTACGAGCAGTACTTC.

The rearrangement links TRBV4-2 to TRBJ1-2, with D unclear. This CDR3 comprises 15 residues. Germline V gene data show CDR1 as LGHNA and CDR2 as YNFKEQ. The V end lost 0 bases, the J end lost 1 base, and 9 bases lay between the germline ends. CDR3 nucleotide sequence: TGTGCCAGCAGCCAAGATCTCCCGGTTAACTATGGCTACACCTTC. It translates to CASSQDLPVNYGYTF.

This rearrangement joins TRBV6-5 to TRBJ2-7; 9 bases agree with TRBD1. Looked up from germline, CDR1 is MNHEY and CDR2 is SVGAGI. CDR3 length: 14 residues. The V and J ends lost 5 bases and 4 bases, in that order; junction bases with no gene match: 6. The CDR3 spells CASSAGTGTYEQYF. CDR3 nucleotide sequence: TGTGCCAGCAGTGCCGGGACAGGGACGTACGAGCAGTACTTC.

The chain has TRBV6-5 and TRBJ2-1; the match to TRBD1 covers 10 bases. CDR3 length: 16 residues. J was trimmed by 7 bases and V by 4 bases; bases with no gene match: 10. Germline CDR1 reads MNHEY; CDR2 reads SVGAGI. This CDR3 reads CASSFRRQGAQNEQFF. Written as DNA, the CDR3 is TGTGCCAGCAGTTTCAGGAGACAGGGGGCGCAGAATGAGCAGTTCTTC.

V is TRBV29-1 and J is TRBJ2-1, with 7 bases aligning to TRBD2. J was trimmed by 1 base and V by 3 bases; bases with no gene match: 6. The CDR3 sequence is 15 residues long. CDR1 and CDR2 (germline): SQVTM, ANQGSEA. CDR3 nucleotides: TGCAGCGTTGAGGTTCCTAGCGGATCCTACAATGAGCAGTTCTTC. This translates into CSVEVPSGSYNEQFF.

The chain links TRBV6-1 to TRBJ2-5; tentative D call: TRBD1 (5 bases). V lost 3 bases and J lost 5, with 10 bases in between. Germline V gene data show CDR1 as MNHNS and CDR2 as SASEGT. This CDR3 spans 13 amino acids. The chain's CDR3 is CASSDRVRETQYF. In DNA form, the CDR3 reads TGTGCCAGCAGTGACAGGGTGCGGGAGACCCAGTACTTC.

The chain employs TRBV11-2 and TRBJ2-2; 13 bases line up with TRBD2. The CDR3 runs 15 residues. Germline CDR1 and CDR2: SGHAT and FQNNGV. The trim removed 5 bases at V and 4 bases at J, leaving 1 base unmatched. CDR3 amino acids: CASSTSGGATGELFF. CDR3 nucleotides: TGTGCCAGCAGCACTAGCGGGGGGGCCACCGGGGAGCTGTTTTTT.

This clone was detected only once. The chain carries TRBV7-3 and TRBJ2-3; 8 nucleotides match TRBD2. V shed 2 bases and J 1 base; nucleotides not matched to a gene: 5. This CDR3 spans 16 amino acids. Germline V CDR1 and CDR2: SGHTA, FQGTGA. This CDR3 is CASSLGSGGGTDTQYF. The CDR3 DNA is TGTGCCAGCAGCTTAGGCTCCGGGGGGGGCACAGATACGCAGTATTTT.

The chain couples TRBV7-2 to TRBJ1-5; D gene ambiguous. The CDR3 extends over 16 amino acids. V was cut by 1 base and J by 0 bases, with 10 bases left in between. Germline assignment: CDR1 SGHTA and CDR2 FQGNSA. The CDR3 sequence: CASSLDSGGSNQPQHF. The CDR3 DNA follows: TGTGCCAGCAGCTTAGATAGCGGCGGTAGCAATCAGCCCCAGCATTTT. Supplemented by reference TRBV7-2 and TRBJ1-5, the full variable domain reads GAGVSQSPSNKVTEKGKDVELRCDPISGHTALYWYRQSLGQGLEFLIYFQGNSAPDKSGLPSDRFSAERTGGSVSTLTIQRTQQEDSAVYLCASSLDSGGSNQPQHFGDGTRLSIL.

The rearrangement links TRBV29-1 to TRBJ2-5; D is undetermined. The CDR3 sequence is 15 residues long. The V end was cut by 2 bases, the J end by 2 bases, with 15 bases between. The germline gives CDR1 SQVTM, CDR2 ANQGSEA. In DNA form, the CDR3 reads TGCAGCGTTGAACTCCAACAGCTTAGGCAAGAGACCCAGTACTTC. Translated, it gives CSVELQQLRQETQYF.

The CDR3 DNA sequence: TGTGCCAGCAGTCCCGGGTTGGCTACTGAAGCTTTCTTT. It yields the protein CASSPGLATEAFF. This chain joins TRBV2 and TRBJ1-1; D gene ambiguous. Deletions cut 5 bases from V and 5 bases from J, with 12 bases between. CDR3 length: 13 amino acids. CDR1 and CDR2 (germline): SNHLY, FYNNEI.

This chain joins TRBV7-9 and TRBJ1-5, with D possibly matching TRBD1 (5 bases). The V end was cut by 4 bases, the J end by 0 bases, with 7 bases between. CDR3 length: 14 amino acids. Germline V gives CDR1 SEHNR, CDR2 FQNEAQ (reference sequence). The CDR3, as DNA: TGTGCCAGCAGCTCCGACAGTAGCAATCAGCCCCAGCATTTT. The encoded protein is CASSSDSSNQPQHF. The entire variable domain, with the rest obtained from reference TRBV7-9 and TRBJ1-5, is as follows: DTGVSQNPRHKITKRGQNVTFRCDPISEHNRLYWYRQTLGQGPEFLTYFQNEAQLEKSRLLSDRFSAERPKGSFSTLEIQRTEQGDSAMYLCASSSDSSNQPQHFGDGTRLSIL.

The chain uses TRBV4-1 and TRBJ1-1; 9 bases are shared with TRBD1. Germline CDR1 and CDR2: MGHRA and YSYEKL. The CDR3 is 14 amino acids. The junction had 2 bases not matched to a gene; V was cut back by 2 bases and J by 4 bases. The CDR3 loop is CASSQTGGVTEAFF. The CDR3 DNA follows: TGCGCCAGCAGCCAAACAGGGGGCGTCACTGAAGCTTTCTTT.

The chain carries TRBV7-9 and TRBJ2-5; D perhaps matches TRBD1 (6 bases). This CDR3 comprises 16 residues. V shed 5 bases and J shed 1 base, with 17 bases lying between them. Germline assignment: CDR1 SEHNR and CDR2 FQNEAQ (reference sequence). The CDR3 loop reads CASSRTGRGAQETQYF. CDR3 coding DNA: TGTGCCAGCAGCCGCACAGGGAGAGGGGCCCAAGAGACCCAGTACTTC.

This chain uses TRBV9 with TRBJ2-1; 13 positions agree with TRBD2. The CDR3 is made up of 13 amino acids. The V and J ends lost 7 bases and 8 bases, in that order; junction bases with no gene match: 3. The germline V gene encodes CDR1 SGDLS and CDR2 YYNGEE. CDR3 nucleotides: TGTGCCAGCGCGACTAGCGGGGGGTATGAGCAGTTCTTC. Its translation is CASATSGGYEQFF.

The J gene is TRBJ2-1, the V gene TRBV19; D perhaps matches TRBD2 (6 bases). CDR1 is LNHDA, CDR2 SQIVND, per germline (reference sequence). The V end lost 10 bases, the J end lost 6 bases, and 22 bases lay between the germline ends. This CDR3 is 15 amino acids long. The CDR3 protein is CATWDRAGRSNEQFF. The CDR3 bases are TGTGCCACGTGGGATCGGGCTGGGAGGAGCAATGAGCAGTTCTTC.

The chain recombines TRBV15 with TRBJ1-3; TRBD1 is a possible D gene (5 bases). V gave up 1 base and J gave up 3 bases, with 19 bases separating them. CDR3 length equals 18 residues. Germline V gene lookup returns CDR1 LNHNV and CDR2 YYDKDF (reference sequence). The CDR3 region has the DNA TGTGCCACCAGCAGAGCCCAGGTCCAGGGTGGGCTTGGAAACACCATATATTTT. It specifies CATSRAQVQGGLGNTIYF.

The rearrangement uses TRBV15 and TRBJ1-5, with TRBD1 matching over 7 bases. The CDR3 contains 16 residues. V lost 4 bases and J lost 2; bases outside the gene matches: 8. The germline gives CDR1 LNHNV, CDR2 YYDKDF (reference sequence). CDR3 region: CATSTPGQGGNQPQHF. CDR3 in DNA: TGTGCCACCAGCACCCCAGGGCAGGGGGGCAATCAGCCCCAGCATTTT.